These 22 T cell receptor beta chains came from one sample sequenced in a study of STAT5B mutations in CD4+ large granular lymphocyte leukemia. This table comes from immunoSEQ multiplex PCR, and its TCRdb copy is limited to in-frame clones, with some not included. Among 40,000 to 45,000 clones listed, 81% were seen once. Sequenced input: CD4+ T cells from blood buffy coats. These receptors were taken from a human donor in good health.

The CDR3 here is CASAWQGTNQPQHF. CDR3 DNA: TGTGCCAGCGCATGGCAAGGGACGAATCAGCCCCAGCATTTT. This chain uses TRBV28 with TRBJ1-5; tentative D call: TRBD1 (5 bases). From germline, CDR1 is MDHEN and CDR2 SYDVKM. CDR3 size: 14 residues. V lost 8 bases to trimming and J lost 4 bases, with 15 bases between them.

The chain links TRBV27 to TRBJ2-7, with 9 bases fitting TRBD2. CDR1 is MNHEY and CDR2 is SMNVEV in the germline V gene (reference sequence). The CDR3 runs to 13 residues. V lost 6 bases, J lost 2 bases, and 2 bases stayed unmatched. DNA of the CDR3: TGTGCCAGCAGGGCTAGCGGGGCCTACGAGCAGTACTTC. Protein product: CASRASGAYEQYF.

V usage is TRBV18 and J usage is TRBJ1-4; perhaps TRBD1 as D (5 bases). CDR3 size: 14 residues. Per the germline V gene, CDR1 is KGHSH and CDR2 is LQKENI. V was shortened by 3 bases and J by 7 bases, with 12 bases between the two germline ends. The DNA for the CDR3 is TGTGCCAGCTCACCCACCCAGGGTACTGAAAAACTGTTTTTT. This translates into CASSPTQGTEKLFF.

The chain uses TRBV6-5 and TRBJ1-3; 10 bases are shared with TRBD1. Germline V gene sequence: CDR1 MNHEY, CDR2 SVGAGI. Losses at the gene ends were 4 bases for V and 0 bases for J; bases not matched to a gene: 3. The CDR3 totals 16 residues. This CDR3 reads CASSWGQGFSGNTIYF. CDR3 sequence (DNA): TGTGCCAGCAGTTGGGGACAGGGGTTCTCTGGAAACACCATATATTTT.

This chain links TRBV6-6 with TRBJ2-1; the match to TRBD2 covers 10 bases. Trimming at V came to 8 bases and at J to 6 bases, leaving 4 bases not matched to a gene. CDR3 length: 13 residues. Germline V lookup: CDR1 MNHNY, CDR2 SVGAGI (reference sequence). As DNA, the CDR3 is TGTGCCAGCGCAGCGGGAGGGGGCAATGAGCAGTTCTTC. It yields the protein CASAAGGGNEQFF.

This clone has a handful of counts. The rearrangement links TRBV30 to TRBJ1-1; tentatively, D is TRBD1 (6 bases). The CDR3 has 12 amino acids. The V and J ends lost 6 bases and 3 bases respectively, with 11 bases between them. Germline CDR1 reads GTSNPN; CDR2 reads SVGIG (reference sequence). CDR3 in DNA: TGTGCCTGTTGGGCAGGGGACACTGAAGCTTTCTTT. Translation: CACWAGDTEAFF. Full variable domain (rest looked up from reference TRBV30 and TRBJ1-1): SQTIHQWPATLVQPVGSPLSLECTVEGTSNPNLYWYRQAAGRGLQLLFYSVGIGQISSEVPQNLSASRPQDRQFILSSKKLLLSDSGFYLCACWAGDTEAFFGQGTRLTVV.

This chain connects TRBV11-1 to TRBJ2-3; tentative D call: TRBD1 (6 bases). Germline CDR1 is SGHAT and CDR2 is FQDESV (reference sequence). The CDR3 extends over 15 amino acids. The V gene lost 5 bases and the J gene lost 5 bases, with 17 bases spanning the gap. The CDR3 spells CASSLRQVQGDTQYF. For the CDR3, the DNA is TGTGCCAGCAGCCTCCGACAGGTTCAGGGAGATACGCAGTATTTT. The whole variable domain, remainder taken from reference TRBV11-1 and TRBJ2-3, is EAEVAQSPRYKITEKSQAVAFWCDPISGHATLYWYRQILGQGPELLVQFQDESVVDDSQLPKDRFSAERLKGVDSTLKIQPAELGDSAMYLCASSLRQVQGDTQYFGPGTRLTVL.

This chain uses TRBV6-5 with TRBJ1-5; D is possibly TRBD1 (5 bases). V was trimmed by 6 bases and J by 4 bases, leaving 16 bases between them. Germline V gene sequence: CDR1 MNHEY, CDR2 SVGAGI. CDR3 length equals 15 residues. The CDR3 nucleotides are TGTGCCAGCAGCCCGGGGCCCCCCCGAAATCAGCCCCAGCATTTT. This sequence encodes CASSPGPPRNQPQHF.

This clone appeared once. The CDR3 DNA follows: TGTGCCAGCAGCCCCGGGACGGTTTCCTACGAGCAGTACTTC. It specifies CASSPGTVSYEQYF. The rearrangement links TRBV11-2 to TRBJ2-7, with D perhaps matching TRBD1 or TRBD2 (5 bases each). Trimming stripped 5 bases from V and 1 base from J, with 12 bases between. The CDR3 contains 14 residues. Germline CDR1 SGHAT, CDR2 FQNNGV.

This clone was picked up a small number of times. CDR3 sequence reads: CASSSLMNSPLHF. The CDR3 nucleotides read TGTGCCAGCAGCTCCCTTATGAATTCACCCCTCCACTTT. The chain has TRBV7-2 and TRBJ1-6; D unresolved. The CDR3 covers 13 residues. The germline V gene encodes CDR1 SGHTA and CDR2 FQGNSA. V shed 4 bases and J shed 7 bases, with 8 bases lying between them.

V and J are TRBV12-5 and TRBJ2-1; a weak D match, TRBD2 (7 bases). V lost 2 bases, J lost 0 bases, and 17 bases lay in between. CDR1 is LGHNT and CDR2 is FRNRAP in the germline V gene. The CDR3 runs to 18 residues. The CDR3 bases are TGTGCTAGTGGTTTGCAAAGGGGGGGGTTGGGCTCCTACAATGAGCAGTTCTTC. It yields the protein CASGLQRGGLGSYNEQFF.

The CDR3 sequence: CASREYYSGAAYEQYF. CDR3 DNA sequence: TGTGCCAGCAGGGAATACTATAGCGGGGCGGCCTACGAGCAGTACTTC. The chain couples TRBV6-1 to TRBJ2-7; TRBD2 agrees at 8 bases. CDR3 length equals 16 residues. The J segment lost 2 bases and the V segment lost 6 bases, leaving 12 bases of the junction unmatched. CDR1 is MNHNS and CDR2 is SASEGT in the germline V gene.

V and J are TRBV6-6 and TRBJ2-7, with D perhaps TRBD1 or TRBD2 (5 bases each). V lost 5 bases, J lost 1 base, and 12 bases lay in between. Germline V gives CDR1 MNHNY, CDR2 SVGAGI (reference sequence). This CDR3 spans 14 amino acids. CDR3 sequence: CASSGRDGSYEQYF. DNA of the CDR3: TGTGCCAGCAGTGGCCGGGACGGATCCTACGAGCAGTACTTC.

The chain links TRBV27 to TRBJ2-3; D may be TRBD2 (5 bases). The CDR3 contains 12 residues. Trimming removed 5 bases from V and 6 bases from J, with 9 bases in between. Germline V gene data show CDR1 as MNHEY and CDR2 as SMNVEV (reference sequence). The CDR3 reads CASSELGDTQYF. As DNA, the CDR3 is TGTGCCAGCAGTGAACTAGGGGATACGCAGTATTTT.

J is TRBJ2-7 and V is TRBV19; maybe TRBD1 (5 bases). Germline loops: CDR1 LNHDA, CDR2 SQIVND (reference sequence). The V and J ends lost 2 bases and 3 bases respectively, with 14 bases between them. This CDR3 region has 15 residues. CDR3 loop: CASSISGQGNYEQYF. CDR3 in DNA: TGTGCCAGTAGTATATCAGGGCAAGGGAACTACGAGCAGTACTTC.

This clone has just one count. This chain uses TRBV2 with TRBJ2-7; D possibly uses TRBD1 or TRBD2 (5 bases each). CDR3 length equals 13 residues. Germline CDR1 SNHLY, CDR2 FYNNEI. V was trimmed by 2 bases and J by 7 bases, leaving 12 bases between them. CDR3 DNA sequence: TGTGCCAGCAGTGAATGGGACCTGGGGGAGCAGTACTTC. Protein sequence: CASSEWDLGEQYF.

V gene TRBV2 combines with J gene TRBJ2-5, with D perhaps TRBD1 or TRBD2 (6 bases each). Looked up from germline, CDR1 is SNHLY and CDR2 is FYNNEI. Between the trimmed V and J ends, which lost 7 bases and 5 bases, there was a span of 23 bases. The CDR3 totals 16 residues. This CDR3 reads CASTLWSGASRETQYF. DNA of the CDR3: TGTGCCAGCACTCTTTGGTCGGGGGCCTCCCGCGAGACCCAGTACTTC.

The gene calls are TRBV5-5 and TRBJ2-7; 8 bases align to TRBD1. This CDR3 has 13 residues. The V segment lost 4 bases and the J segment 7 bases; nucleotides outside the gene matches: 7. The germline V gene has CDR1 SGHKS and CDR2 YYEKEE (reference sequence). The CDR3: CASSRTGFREQYF. The CDR3 DNA reads TGTGCCAGCAGCCGGACAGGGTTTAGGGAGCAGTACTTC.

The chain carries TRBV7-3 and TRBJ2-3; tentative D call: TRBD1 (5 bases). V shed 1 base and J shed 4 bases, with 15 bases lying between them. The CDR3 sequence is 16 residues long. Germline V lookup: CDR1 SGHTA, CDR2 FQGTGA. The CDR3 protein is CASSLMPRVVADTQYF. CDR3 sequence (DNA): TGTGCCAGCAGCTTAATGCCCAGGGTAGTAGCAGATACGCAGTATTTT.

This chain links TRBV6-5 with TRBJ2-2, with D uncertain. The V gene lost 6 bases and the J gene lost 0 bases, with 8 bases spanning the gap. There are 14 residues in the CDR3. Germline lookup yields CDR1 MNHEY and CDR2 SVGAGI. CDR3: CASSPGTNTGELFF. Written as DNA, the CDR3 is TGTGCCAGCAGCCCGGGTACGAACACCGGGGAGCTGTTTTTT.

The genes are TRBV13 and TRBJ2-1; weak D call: TRBD2 (7 bases). CDR1 PRHDT and CDR2 FYEKMQ come from the germline V gene (reference sequence). Trimming left V 5 bases short and J 4 bases short, with 18 bases between. The CDR3 contains 16 residues. Here the CDR3 DNA reads TGTGCCAGCAGCCCTCAGTCGGGGGGCCCTTACAATGAGCAGTTCTTC. It specifies CASSPQSGGPYNEQFF.

V usage is TRBV19 and J usage is TRBJ1-1, with D unclear. Between the trimmed V and J ends, which lost 5 bases and 2 bases, there was a span of 9 bases. CDR3 length equals 13 residues. Germline CDR1 and CDR2: LNHDA and SQIVND (reference sequence). CDR3 in DNA: TGTGCCAGTAGTCCCCAGGACAACACTGAAGCTTTCTTT. Encoded protein: CASSPQDNTEAFF.